A single sample is the source of the 19 T cell receptor beta chains below, sequenced in a study of tissue T cells after allogeneic stem cell transplantation. Noted time point: mouse harvest day 7 after allogeneic transplant. Mouse grafts combined 10^7 T-cell-depleted bone marrow cells with 10^6 splenic CD5+ T cells. Assay: immunoSEQ multiplex PCR; the TCRdb copy retains only in-frame clones and omits some. The repertoire holds about 7,800 clones, with under 50% as singletons. The sample comprised gut tissue. The source is a female BALB/c mouse given C57BL/6 T cells with graft-versus-host disease after an allogeneic hematopoietic cell transplant.

Notes on this clone: Gene names follow the mouse nomenclature. The CDR3 end is not reached by the read, which stops 1 residue before it; the germline J gene fills it in. V gene TRBV16 combines with J gene TRBJ2-4; D possibly corresponds to TRBD1 (6 bases). Germline V gene sequence: CDR1 SGHSA, CDR2 FRNQAP. The CDR3 is made up of 15 amino acids. V was clipped by 4 bases and J by 0 bases, with 11 bases between them. CDR3 residues: CASSSYRDSQNTLYF. Partial CDR3 DNA: TGTGCAAGCAGCTCCTACAGGGATAGTCAAAACACCTTGTAC.

This clone came up a few times. Gene names are the mouse ones. The CDR3 goes on 1 residue after the read ends, and that part is filled in from the germline J gene. The chain has TRBV19 and TRBJ2-3, with 10 bases identical to TRBD2. Trimming at V came to 3 bases and at J to 3 bases, leaving 4 bases not matched to a gene. Germline CDR1 FNHDT, CDR2 SITEND (reference sequence). The CDR3 has 15 amino acids. The DNA read from the CDR3 is TGTGCCAGCAGTACTGGGGGGGCGCCGGCAGAAACGCTGTAT. Its translation: CASSTGGAPAETLY. The full-length CDR3 reads as CASSTGGAPAETLYF.

This clone is medium-sized in the sample. Gene names refer to mouse genes. The read falls 1 residue short of the CDR3 end, and the missing part is taken from the germline J gene. This chain connects TRBV1 to TRBJ1-3; a weak D match, TRBD1 (5 bases). With 1 base removed from V and 2 bases from J, the gap between germline ends came to 9 bases. Germline V lookup: CDR1 NSQYPW, CDR2 LRSPGD (reference sequence). The CDR3 covers 15 residues. CDR3 in amino acids: CTCSAGGATGNTLYF. CDR3 DNA, as far as it was read: TGCACCTGCAGTGCAGGAGGGGCGACTGGAAATACGCTCTAT.

This clone turned up a few times. Gene names are the mouse ones. CDR3 in amino acids: CTCSARDRGNGNTLYF. The CDR3 bases that were read are TGCACCTGCAGTGCTCGGGACAGGGGGAATGGAAATACGCTCTAT. The chain recombines TRBV1 with TRBJ1-3, with TRBD1 matching 11 bases. Sequencing ends 1 residue short of the CDR3 end; the germline J gene provides the rest. The CDR3 sequence is 16 residues long. J gave up 3 bases and V 3 bases, and 4 bases lay outside the gene matches. Germline loops: CDR1 NSQYPW, CDR2 LRSPGD (reference sequence).

As regards this clone: The gene names given are mouse names. The DNA ends 1 residue before the CDR3 does, and the rest of the CDR3 is filled in from the germline J gene. The rearrangement links TRBV12-1 to TRBJ2-3; TRBD2 matches 7 bases. This CDR3 contains 14 residues. CDR1 SGHSN and CDR2 HYEKVE come from the germline V gene. The V segment lost 0 bases and the J segment 4 bases; nucleotides outside the gene matches: 3. The CDR3 is CASSLDGGSETLYF. The sequenced part of the CDR3 DNA is TGTGCCAGCTCTCTCGATGGGGGGTCAGAAACGCTGTAT.

As for this clone: Each gene name is a mouse one. With the read ending 1 residue before the CDR3 end, the germline J gene is used to fill in that end. The V gene is TRBV26, the J gene TRBJ2-3; possibly TRBD1 or TRBD2 for D (5 bases each). CDR3 size: 15 residues. Germline-derived CDR1 and CDR2 are KGHPV and FQNQEV (reference sequence). With 4 bases removed from V and 0 bases from J, the gap between germline ends came to 11 bases. The covered CDR3 bases are TGTGCCAGCAGTCGCCGGGACCGTAGTGCAGAAACGCTGTAT. Its translation is CASSRRDRSAETLY. From start to end, the CDR3 is CASSRRDRSAETLYF.

As regards this clone: Gene names denote mouse genes. From the germline J gene comes the end of the CDR3, since the read stops 1 residue before it. In the same sample, other DNA sequences code for this CDR3. This chain links TRBV26 with TRBJ1-6; D uncertain. TRBJ1-6 is classed as an ORF, of uncertain function. This CDR3 is built from 13 residues. V lost 2 bases and J lost 3, with 2 bases in between. The germline V gene encodes CDR1 KGHPV and CDR2 FQNQEV (reference sequence). The DNA read from the CDR3 is TGTGCCAGCAGTCTGGGCTATAATTCGCCCCTCTAC. Encoded protein: CASSLGYNSPLY. The full CDR3 reads CASSLGYNSPLYF.

On this clone: Genes here carry mouse names. The CDR3 end lies 1 residue beyond the end of the read and is filled in from the germline J gene. This sequence joins TRBV26 and TRBJ1-4; TRBD1 is a possible D gene (6 bases). Germline-derived CDR1 and CDR2 are KGHPV and FQNQEV (reference sequence). Trimming shortened V by 4 bases and J by 1 base, and 10 bases separated the two germline ends. The CDR3 is 15 amino acids. The CDR3 sequence is CASSPPGHSNERLFF. The DNA read from the CDR3 is TGTGCCAGCAGTCCACCGGGACATTCCAACGAAAGATTATTT.

Concerning this clone: The gene names here belong to mouse. The read terminates 1 residue before the CDR3 end, so the remaining end is supplied by the germline J gene. This chain uses TRBV23 with TRBJ2-3; the table names TRBD2, a call not compared with the DNA. There are 15 residues in the CDR3. Germline V gene lookup returns CDR1 KGHTA and CDR2 FQNQQP. The sequenced CDR3 bases are TGCTCCAGCAGTCCTACTGGGGGGGCGGCAGAAACGCTGTAT. This translates into CSSSPTGGAAETLY. The full CDR3 sequence reads CSSSPTGGAAETLYF.

Turning to this clone: Gene names follow the mouse nomenclature. The read stops 1 residue short of the end of the CDR3; the missing end is completed from the germline J gene. The rearrangement uses TRBV3 and TRBJ2-1; D is ambiguous. Trimming left V 3 bases short and J 7 bases short, with 7 bases between. The CDR3 covers 12 residues. Per the germline V gene, CDR1 is SNHLY and CDR2 is FYNGKV (reference sequence). Partial CDR3 DNA: TGTGCCAGCAGCTTGGGGAGGGCTGAGCAGTTC. As protein: CASSLGRAEQF. The entire CDR3 sequence reads CASSLGRAEQFF.

The sample holds a few counts of this clone. Gene names refer to mouse genes. From the germline J gene comes the end of the CDR3, since the read stops 1 residue before it. The chain uses TRBV24 and TRBJ2-7; the D is unclear. Trimming took off 3 bases at V and 1 base at J, with 7 bases between the two ends. Germline lookup yields CDR1 KGHTA and CDR2 FRNEEI. The CDR3 contains 13 residues. The chain's CDR3 is CASSLGQSYEQYF. The sequenced CDR3 bases are TGTGCCAGCAGTCTCGGGCAATCCTATGAACAGTAC.

Details on this clone: The listed genes are named as in mouse. The read stops 1 residue short of the end of the CDR3; the missing end is completed from the germline J gene. V is TRBV3 and J is TRBJ2-7, with D possibly TRBD2 on 6 matching bases. The germline gives CDR1 SNHLY, CDR2 FYNGKV (reference sequence). CDR3 length: 14 amino acids. V lost 0 bases to trimming and J lost 0 bases, with 6 bases between them. CDR3 DNA, as far as it was read: TGTGCCAGCAGCTTAGCTGGGGGCTCCTATGAACAGTAC. The encoded protein is CASSLAGGSYEQY. In full, the CDR3 reads CASSLAGGSYEQYF.

This clone is termed medium-sized (0.01 to 0.1%). The listed genes are named as in mouse. The read stops 1 residue short of the end of the CDR3; the missing end is completed from the germline J gene. The V and J genes are TRBV26 and TRBJ2-7; D is uncertain. The germline gives CDR1 KGHPV, CDR2 FQNQEV (reference sequence). Trimming stripped 0 bases from V and 4 bases from J, with 7 bases between. CDR3 length equals 13 residues. The part of the CDR3 DNA that was read is TGTGCCAGCAGTCTGTCGAAAGGGTATGAACAGTAC. Translating it yields CASSLSKGYEQY. The full CDR3 is CASSLSKGYEQYF. Using reference TRBV26 and TRBJ2-7 for the parts outside the CDR3, the full variable domain is NSKVIQTPRYLVKGQGQKAKMRCIPEKGHPVVFWYQQNKNNEFKFLINFQNQEVLQQIDMTEKRFSAECPSNSPCSLEIQSSEAGDSALYLCASSLSKGYEQYFGPGTRLTVL.

A word on this clone: Gene names denote mouse genes. The CDR3 is cut off 1 residue early in the read; its end comes from the germline J gene. The chain employs TRBV12-2 and TRBJ1-4, with 7 bases lining up with TRBD1. Germline trimming cut 1 base from V and 5 bases from J; bases unmatched to any gene: 3. The CDR3 has 14 amino acids. In germline, CDR1 is SGHLS, CDR2 HYDKME. The sequenced part of the CDR3 DNA is TGTGCCAGCTCTCTGAGACAGGGTAACGAAAGATTATTT. This gives the protein CASSLRQGNERLF. The full CDR3 protein is CASSLRQGNERLFF.

For this clone: Any gene name here is a mouse gene name. CDR3: CASGDGTGIETLYF. The covered CDR3 bases are TGTGCCAGCGGTGATGGGACAGGGATAGAAACGCTGTAT. This chain links TRBV13-2 with TRBJ2-3; 8 nucleotides line up with TRBD1. The read ends 1 residue early relative to the CDR3; the germline J gene fills the gap. Germline V gene data show CDR1 as NNHNN and CDR2 as SYGAGS (reference sequence). The CDR3 is made up of 14 amino acids. With 0 bases clipped from V and 5 bases from J, the junction kept 2 bases outside the gene matches.

Worth noting for this clone: Gene names are the mouse ones. CDR3 DNA, as far as it was read: TGTGCCAGCAGTTTAGAAGAAACGCTGTAT. This codes for CASSLEETLY. In full, the CDR3 is CASSLEETLYF. V gene TRBV15 combines with J gene TRBJ2-3; D is undetermined. The CDR3 end lies 1 residue beyond the end of the read and is filled in from the germline J gene. CDR1 is SGHND, CDR2 FRSKSL, per germline. This CDR3 contains 11 residues. V lost 1 base to trimming and J lost 5 bases, with 1 base between them.

Regarding this clone: Genes and germline are mouse. The CDR3 is cut off 1 residue early in the read; its end comes from the germline J gene. V and J are TRBV20 and TRBJ2-7; no definite D call. The germline V gene has CDR1 GFQATS and CDR2 STVNSAI. The CDR3 is 13 amino acids. The V end was cut by 0 bases, the J end by 3 bases, with 9 bases between. Incomplete CDR3 DNA: TGTGGTGCTAGGGACGCAGGCATCTATGAACAGTAC. Translating it yields CGARDAGIYEQY. The whole CDR3 sequence reads CGARDAGIYEQYF.

This clone was picked up a small number of times. The genes and germline here are from mouse. The sequenced fragment ends 1 residue before the CDR3 boundary, so the rest is inferred from the germline J gene. The genes are TRBV26 and TRBJ2-7; TRBD2 agrees at 8 bases. The V segment lost 0 bases and the J segment 4 bases; nucleotides outside the gene matches: 11. Per germline, CDR1 KGHPV and CDR2 FQNQEV (reference sequence). The CDR3 covers 17 residues. The CDR3 bases that were read are TGTGCCAGCAGTCTGTCGAGTTGGGGGGGGAGGAAATATGAACAGTAC. Its protein is CASSLSSWGGRKYEQY. The whole CDR3 sequence reads CASSLSSWGGRKYEQYF.

This clone appeared a few times. Germline and genes: mouse. The part of the CDR3 DNA that was read is TGCACCTGCAGTGCGGACAGGGATGAACAGTAC. It specifies CTCSADRDEQY. The whole CDR3 protein is CTCSADRDEQYF. The rearrangement joins TRBV1 to TRBJ2-7; 8 bases match TRBD1. Read coverage stops 1 residue before the CDR3 terminus; the germline J gene supplies the remainder. Germline loops: CDR1 NSQYPW, CDR2 LRSPGD (reference sequence). Trimming removed 3 bases from V and 5 bases from J; junction bases left unmatched: 0. The CDR3 has 12 amino acids. Drawing the rest from reference TRBV1 and TRBJ2-7, the complete variable domain is VTLLEQNPRWRLVPRGQAVNLRCILKNSQYPWMSWYQQDLQKQLQWLFTLRSPGDKEVKSLPGADYLATRVTDTELRLQVANMSQGRTLYCTCSADRDEQYFGPGTRLTVL.